Each of the 32 T cell receptor beta chains below was sequenced from the same sample in a study of T cell clones after liver transplantation. Generated by immunoSEQ multiplex PCR, the TCRdb table keeps only in-frame clones and is missing some. Of more than 65,000 clones in the sample, about four fifths were seen once. The specimen was CD4+ T cells from blood, collected 12 months after liver transplant. The receptors were sampled from a human patient who received a liver transplant. These T cells may partly come from the graft donor.

This sequence joins TRBV18 and TRBJ2-5, with D unclear. In germline, CDR1 is KGHSH, CDR2 LQKENI. V lost 8 bases, J lost 4 bases, and 5 bases lay in between. The CDR3 runs to 10 residues. The chain's CDR3 is CASRGETQYF. For the CDR3, the DNA is TGTGCCAGCCGCGGAGAGACCCAGTACTTC.

V and J are TRBV11-3 and TRBJ2-1; a weak D match, TRBD2 (6 bases). The V gene lost 1 base and the J gene lost 2 bases, with 12 bases spanning the gap. Per the germline V gene, CDR1 is SGHNT and CDR2 is YENEEA. The CDR3 is 16 amino acids. The CDR3 loop is CASSLGAGRTYNEQFF. The CDR3, as DNA: TGTGCCAGCAGCTTAGGGGCGGGAAGAACCTACAATGAGCAGTTCTTC. The full variable domain, completed using reference TRBV11-3 and TRBJ2-1, is EAGVVQSPRYKIIEKKQPVAFWCNPISGHNTLYWYLQNLGQGPELLIRYENEEAVDDSQLPKDRFSAERLKGVDSTLKIQPAELGDSAVYLCASSLGAGRTYNEQFFGPGTRLTVL.

The rearrangement uses TRBV5-4 and TRBJ1-2; 7 nucleotides match TRBD1. J gave up 7 bases and V 3 bases, and 9 bases lay outside the gene matches. The CDR3 extends over 14 amino acids. Germline CDR1 and CDR2: SGHNT and YYREEE (reference sequence). CDR3 loop: CASSSNGQVIGYTF. CDR3 DNA sequence: TGTGCCAGCAGCTCGAACGGACAGGTTATTGGCTACACCTTC. The full variable domain, its missing parts supplied by reference TRBV5-4 and TRBJ1-2, is ETGVTQSPTHLIKTRGQQVTLRCSSQSGHNTVSWYQQALGQGPQFIFQYYREEENGRGNFPPRFSGLQFPNYSSELNVNALELDDSALYLCASSSNGQVIGYTFGSGTRLTVV.

V gene TRBV6-1 combines with J gene TRBJ2-1; a weak D match, TRBD2 (5 bases). CDR1 is MNHNS and CDR2 is SASEGT in the germline V gene. The V end lost 2 bases, the J end lost 4 bases, and 9 bases lay between the germline ends. There are 14 residues in the CDR3. The CDR3 sequence is CASSELGGYNEQFF. CDR3 sequence (DNA): TGTGCCAGCAGTGAACTCGGAGGATACAATGAGCAGTTCTTC.

The rearrangement joins TRBV6-6 to TRBJ2-7; the D gene is possibly TRBD1 (6 bases). The length of the CDR3 is 16 residues. The V end lost 2 bases, the J end lost 1 base, and 15 bases lay between the germline ends. The germline gives CDR1 MNHNY, CDR2 SVGAGI (reference sequence). This CDR3 reads CASSYGKPQGSYEQYF. The CDR3 DNA reads TGTGCCAGCAGTTACGGAAAGCCACAGGGATCCTACGAGCAGTACTTC.

The chain recombines TRBV27 with TRBJ2-5; possible D gene TRBD1, 8 bases. The V gene's germline CDR1 is MNHEY and CDR2 SMNVEV (reference sequence). Trimming stripped 5 bases from V and 5 bases from J, with 21 bases between. The CDR3 length is 16 residues. The CDR3 region is CASSPQQGGAWETQYF. The DNA for the CDR3 is TGTGCCAGCAGTCCTCAACAGGGGGGGGCTTGGGAGACCCAGTACTTC.

In this sample, this clone is medium-sized (0.01 to 0.1%). V usage is TRBV15 and J usage is TRBJ1-1; no reliable D call. The CDR3 sequence is 12 residues long. The V and J ends lost 2 bases and 9 bases respectively, with 10 bases between them. Germline loops: CDR1 LNHNV, CDR2 YYDKDF (reference sequence). The CDR3 DNA is TGTGCCACCAGCAGAACCCCCGAGAAAGCTTTCTTT. Translated: CATSRTPEKAFF. Full variable domain (missing parts from reference TRBV15 and TRBJ1-1): DAMVIQNPRYQVTQFGKPVTLSCSQTLNHNVMYWYQQKSSQAPKLLFHYYDKDFNNEADTPDNFQSRRPNTSFCFLDIRSPGLGDTAMYLCATSRTPEKAFFGQGTRLTVV.

The rearrangement joins TRBV6-9 to TRBJ1-2, with D perhaps matching TRBD1 (6 bases). The CDR3 runs to 12 residues. Germline CDR1 reads MNHGY; CDR2 reads SVAAGI. Trimming stripped 5 bases from V and 6 bases from J, with 10 bases between. The DNA of the CDR3 is TGTGCCAGCAGTGTACAGGGCCATGGCTACACCTTC. It translates to CASSVQGHGYTF.

V usage is TRBV6-1 and J usage is TRBJ1-1; D call uncertain. Germline V gives CDR1 MNHNS, CDR2 SASEGT. V was clipped by 6 bases and J by 5 bases, with 16 bases between them. The CDR3 length is 14 residues. CDR3: CASRSVGSRTEAFF. In DNA, the CDR3 is TGTGCCAGCAGGAGCGTCGGCAGCAGAACTGAAGCTTTCTTT.

The V and J genes are TRBV21-1 and TRBJ1-1; TRBD1 is the table's D call, not checked against the DNA. TRBV21-1 is a pseudogene segment. The CDR3 contains 13 residues. DNA of the CDR3: TGTGCCAGCAGCAAAGCAAGGGGGCGTCAAGCTTTCTTT. Translation gives CASSKARGRQAFF.

This clone is a singleton in its sample. V is TRBV6-6 and J is TRBJ1-1; tentative D call: TRBD1 (6 bases). Germline values: CDR1 MNHNY, CDR2 SVGAGI (reference sequence). The ends were cut back, 4 bases at V and 0 bases at J, with 12 bases in the middle. The CDR3 length is 15 residues. CDR3 protein: CASSSQGGLNTEAFF. For the CDR3, the DNA is TGTGCCAGCAGTTCACAGGGCGGATTGAACACTGAAGCTTTCTTT.

The J gene is TRBJ1-2, the V gene TRBV5-6; the D is unclear. Trimming cost V 0 bases and J 4 bases, with 7 bases left between them. There are 13 residues in the CDR3. Germline loops: CDR1 SGHDT, CDR2 YYEEEE. The CDR3 DNA follows: TGTGCCAGCAGCTTGGGACGGATCTATGGCTACACCTTC. Amino acids: CASSLGRIYGYTF.

The V and J genes are TRBV10-2 and TRBJ2-5, with TRBD1 identical over 9 bases. CDR3 length: 15 residues. Losses at the gene ends were 5 bases for V and 5 bases for J; bases not matched to a gene: 9. The germline CDR1 and CDR2 sequences are WSHSY and SAAADI. The CDR3 coding sequence is TGCGCCAGCAGTAGTCCGGGACAGGGCCGGGAGACCCAGTACTTC. Translating it yields CASSSPGQGRETQYF.

The chain links TRBV12-1 to TRBJ2-7. TRBV12-1 corresponds to a pseudogene. The CDR3 covers 13 residues. CDR3 bases: TGTGCCAGCAGCAGGGCAGAGGTCGACGAGCAGTACTTC. Translation gives CASSRAEVDEQYF.

This clone was counted a few times. V usage is TRBV5-6 and J usage is TRBJ1-2, with TRBD1 matching 9 bases. Per germline, CDR1 SGHDT and CDR2 YYEEEE. This CDR3 has 14 residues. With 6 bases clipped from V and 4 bases from J, the junction kept 7 bases outside the gene matches. The CDR3 DNA follows: TGTGCCAGCAAGATACAGGGGGCTAGCTATGGCTACACCTTC. It specifies CASKIQGASYGYTF.

The CDR3 DNA is TGCGCCACCTCTAGCGGGAGGACCTCCTACGAGCAGTACTTC. Translated: CATSSGRTSYEQYF. The chain joins TRBV5-1 to TRBJ2-7; 11 nucleotides line up with TRBD2. The CDR3 runs to 14 residues. Trimming removed 9 bases from V and 0 bases from J; junction bases left unmatched: 5. Per germline, CDR1 SGHRS and CDR2 YFSETQ.

The rearrangement uses TRBV28 and TRBJ2-4; 9 nucleotides line up with TRBD2. CDR3 size: 20 residues. Germline loops: CDR1 MDHEN, CDR2 SYDVKM. Unmatched junction bases numbered 15, after V lost 3 bases and J lost 0 bases. The CDR3 region is CASSFPLRTSETRAKNIQYF. DNA of the CDR3: TGTGCCAGCAGTTTTCCCCTTAGGACTAGCGAGACCCGAGCCAAAAACATTCAGTACTTC.

J is TRBJ2-1 and V is TRBV6-1, with D unresolved. This CDR3 is built from 12 residues. In germline, CDR1 is MNHNS, CDR2 SASEGT. The V end was cut by 8 bases, the J end by 1 base, with 6 bases between. The CDR3 sequence: CASGKSYNEQFF. CDR3 bases: TGTGCCAGCGGAAAGTCCTACAATGAGCAGTTCTTC.

The chain couples TRBV11-2 to TRBJ2-1; TRBD2 matches 10 bases. The germline gives CDR1 SGHAT, CDR2 FQNNGV. This CDR3 region has 17 residues. V shed 5 bases and J 0 bases; nucleotides not matched to a gene: 7. In DNA form, the CDR3 reads TGTGCCAGCAGCCCTTCTAGCGGGAGATTCTCCTACAATGAGCAGTTCTTC. It codes for CASSPSSGRFSYNEQFF. The full variable domain, with the rest looked up from reference TRBV11-2 and TRBJ2-1, is EAGVAQSPRYKIIEKRQSVAFWCNPISGHATLYWYQQILGQGPKLLIQFQNNGVVDDSQLPKDRFSAERLKGVDSTLKIQPAKLEDSAVYLCASSPSSGRFSYNEQFFGPGTRLTVL.

The rearrangement links TRBV21-1 to TRBJ2-1; the table's D gene call, TRBD2, was not cross checked with the DNA. TRBV21-1 is an annotated pseudogene. The CDR3 has 17 amino acids. The CDR3 bases are TGTGCCAGCAGCAAAGGGTCAGGCCTAGCGACTTACAATGAGCAGTTCTTC. It yields the protein CASSKGSGLATYNEQFF.

The CDR3 DNA follows: TGTGCCAGCAGAAGCGGGAGGACCGCAGATACGCAGTATTTT. Protein sequence: CASRSGRTADTQYF. V and J are TRBV6-6 and TRBJ2-3, with 9 bases fitting TRBD2. Germline loops: CDR1 MNHNY, CDR2 SVGAGI (reference sequence). With V trimmed by 6 bases and J by 4 bases, 5 bases remained unmatched. The length of the CDR3 is 14 residues.

The V gene is TRBV4-3, the J gene TRBJ2-7; D is unclear. This CDR3 has 13 amino acids. V shed 0 bases and J shed 4 bases, with 7 bases lying between them. Germline assignment: CDR1 LGHNA and CDR2 YSLEER. CDR3 loop: CASSQDTFYEQYF. CDR3 nucleotides: TGCGCCAGCAGCCAAGATACTTTTTACGAGCAGTACTTC.

This chain links TRBV18 with TRBJ2-5, with TRBD1 matching over 9 bases. The V gene's germline CDR1 is KGHSH and CDR2 LQKENI. The CDR3 is 15 residues long. V was clipped by 6 bases and J by 3 bases; unmatched bases: 8. CDR3 bases: TGTGCCAGCTCTGCCGAGACAGGGGGGAAAGAGACCCAGTACTTC. It codes for CASSAETGGKETQYF.

The chain joins TRBV25-1 to TRBJ2-5; possibly TRBD1 for D (6 bases). The length of the CDR3 is 16 residues. From germline, CDR1 is MGHDK and CDR2 SYGVNS. V was trimmed by 0 bases and J by 2 bases, leaving 13 bases between them. The CDR3 spells CASSEYHRATQETQYF. The CDR3 nucleotides read TGTGCCAGCAGTGAATATCACAGGGCAACGCAAGAGACCCAGTACTTC.

The V and J genes are TRBV7-9 and TRBJ1-1; 7 bases fit TRBD1. The CDR3 has 13 amino acids. Germline lookup yields CDR1 SEHNR and CDR2 FQNEAQ (reference sequence). Trimming took 5 bases from V and 9 from J; bases not matched to a gene: 9. CDR3 DNA sequence: TGTGCCAGCAGCGACCGGCGGGACAGCAAAGCTTTCTTT. Translating it yields CASSDRRDSKAFF.

This chain connects TRBV25-1 to TRBJ2-3, with D possibly matching TRBD2 (6 bases). V lost 5 bases and J lost 3, with 15 bases in between. There are 15 residues in the CDR3. Germline CDR1 is MGHDK and CDR2 is SYGVNS. CDR3 residues: CASSRGNWVTDTQYF. As DNA, the CDR3 is TGTGCCAGCAGTCGCGGGAATTGGGTTACAGATACGCAGTATTTT.

The chain recombines TRBV29-1 with TRBJ1-5; perhaps TRBD1 as D (5 bases). Germline V lookup: CDR1 SQVTM, CDR2 ANQGSEA. This CDR3 has 16 residues. This chain's CDR3 is CQYPVTARSGNQPQHF. CDR3 DNA sequence: TGCCAATACCCCGTGACAGCGCGGAGTGGCAATCAGCCCCAGCATTTT.

The V gene is TRBV2, the J gene TRBJ2-5; weak D call: TRBD1 (6 bases). V was pared by 4 bases and J by 2 bases, with 8 bases between. Germline CDR1 and CDR2: SNHLY and FYNNEI. This CDR3 comprises 13 residues. The CDR3 nucleotides read TGTGCCAGCAGTGCAGACAGGCAAGAGACCCAGTACTTC. It is translated as CASSADRQETQYF.

The V call is TRBV28, the J call TRBJ2-7, with 9 bases lining up with TRBD2. CDR1 and CDR2 (germline): MDHEN, SYDVKM. The CDR3 contains 16 residues. The J segment lost 4 bases and the V segment lost 5 bases, leaving 12 bases of the junction unmatched. CDR3 sequence: CASSVGREGRFYEQYF. The CDR3 DNA follows: TGTGCCAGCAGTGTGGGGCGGGAGGGCCGGTTTTACGAGCAGTACTTC.

The chain has TRBV27 and TRBJ1-5; 9 bases fit TRBD1. This CDR3 contains 16 residues. V lost 5 bases to trimming and J lost 6 bases; unmatched junction nucleotides: 11. Germline-derived CDR1 and CDR2 are MNHEY and SMNVEV (reference sequence). The CDR3 region is CASSDSGTGPVQPQHF. In DNA, the CDR3 is TGTGCCAGCAGTGACTCCGGGACAGGGCCTGTTCAGCCCCAGCATTTT.

The genes are TRBV5-1 and TRBJ2-7; a weak D match, TRBD1 (5 bases). This CDR3 spans 13 amino acids. The germline V gene has CDR1 SGHRS and CDR2 YFSETQ. V was cut by 2 bases and J by 5 bases, with 11 bases left in between. The chain's CDR3 is CASSLSGINEQYF. The CDR3 nucleotides are TGCGCCAGCAGCTTATCAGGGATCAACGAGCAGTACTTC.

The chain combines TRBV5-1 with TRBJ1-1, with D possibly TRBD1 on 5 matching bases. V lost 4 bases and J 7 bases, leaving 17 bases between the germline ends. The CDR3 sequence is 14 residues long. From germline, CDR1 is SGHRS and CDR2 YFSETQ. The CDR3 here is CASSVGPRGSEAFF. Written as DNA, the CDR3 is TGCGCCAGCAGCGTAGGCCCTCGGGGGAGTGAAGCTTTCTTT.